The sequence of this T cell receptor beta chain was determined in a study of blood T cell repertoires in COVID-19. Produced via immunoSEQ multiplex PCR; TCRdb's table is partial and in-frame only. The sample includes more than 100,000 clones, 85% of them seen just once. With V trimmed by 6 bases and J by 6 bases, 9 bases remained unmatched. Per the germline V gene, CDR1 is MNHEY and CDR2 is SVGAGI. This CDR3 spans 14 amino acids. The sequence derives from an elderly man with acute or convalescent COVID-19. The sequenced sample was peripheral blood. The genes are TRBV6-5 and TRBJ2-7; 9 positions match TRBD2. CDR3 in DNA: TGTGCCAGCAGAGCCCCTAGCGGGAAGGGCGAGCAGTACTTC. Translating it yields CASRAPSGKGEQYF.